Described below is a single T cell receptor (beta chain) sequence and its context. Original handling: Nucleated cell counts were estimated from reference gene primer amplification. Generated by immunoSEQ multiplex PCR, the TCRdb table keeps only in-frame clones and is missing some. V and J calls and clone size are copied from that table; D and trimming were computed from the DNA. Among over 70,000 clones listed, roughly 88% were seen once. This specimen belongs to a study of blood T cell repertoires in COVID-19. V trimming: 0 bases; J trimming: 1 base; junction bases outside the gene matches: 4. This CDR3 contains 16 residues. Germline V lookup: CDR1 SGDLS, CDR2 YYNGEE.

Sequenced sample: peripheral blood. The rearrangement links TRBV9 to TRBJ2-3; 8 nucleotides agree with TRBD2. This sequence originates from an elderly man with acute or convalescent COVID-19. The CDR3 sequence is CASSVAGTSGTDTQYF. Here the CDR3 DNA reads TGTGCCAGCAGCGTAGCCGGGACTAGTGGCACAGATACGCAGTATTTT.